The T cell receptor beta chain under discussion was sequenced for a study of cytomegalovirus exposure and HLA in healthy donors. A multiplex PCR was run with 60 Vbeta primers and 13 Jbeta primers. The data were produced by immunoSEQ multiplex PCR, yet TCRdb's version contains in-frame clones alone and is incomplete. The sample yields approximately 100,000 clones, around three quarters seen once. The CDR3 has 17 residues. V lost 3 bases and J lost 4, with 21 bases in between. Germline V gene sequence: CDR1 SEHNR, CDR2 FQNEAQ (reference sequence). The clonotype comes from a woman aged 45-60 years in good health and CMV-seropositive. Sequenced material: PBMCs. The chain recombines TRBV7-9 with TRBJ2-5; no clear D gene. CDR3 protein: CASSFGVSLTRSETQYF. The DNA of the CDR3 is TGTGCCAGCAGCTTCGGCGTTAGCCTTACCCGCTCAGAGACCCAGTACTTC. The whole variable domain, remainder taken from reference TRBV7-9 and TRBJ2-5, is DTGVSQNPRHKITKRGQNVTFRCDPISEHNRLYWYRQTLGQGPEFLTYFQNEAQLEKSRLLSDRFSAERPKGSFSTLEIQRTEQGDSAMYLCASSFGVSLTRSETQYFGPGTRLLVL.